This record concerns one TCR beta chain sequence. Its matching antigen is unknown. These data belong to a study of high-grade serous ovarian cancer treatment subgroups. Overall study findings and caveats: TCR clonal relatedness correlated positively with neoantigen level. Repertoire similarity ranged about 0.11 to 0.79 between tumors of one patient.

The tumor samples were collected prior to definitive surgery or chemotherapy. Data came from immunoSEQ multiplex PCR; TCRdb stores just in-frame clones and leaves some out. Seen here are 6,000 to 7,000 clones, more than 60% observed once, and the top ten hold 10%. CDR1 and CDR2 (germline): SGHAT, FQDESV (reference sequence). The CDR3 loop spans 14 amino acids. Trimming took 5 bases from V and 2 from J, leaving 11 bases between them. The TCR was taken from a human donor with high-grade serous ovarian cancer. The sample consisted of tumor tissue. The V gene is TRBV11-1, the J gene TRBJ2-3; a possible D gene is TRBD2 (5 bases). The CDR3 DNA reads TGTGCCAGCAGCCCGTCCGGGGACACAGATACGCAGTATTTT. This encodes CASSPSGDTDTQYF.